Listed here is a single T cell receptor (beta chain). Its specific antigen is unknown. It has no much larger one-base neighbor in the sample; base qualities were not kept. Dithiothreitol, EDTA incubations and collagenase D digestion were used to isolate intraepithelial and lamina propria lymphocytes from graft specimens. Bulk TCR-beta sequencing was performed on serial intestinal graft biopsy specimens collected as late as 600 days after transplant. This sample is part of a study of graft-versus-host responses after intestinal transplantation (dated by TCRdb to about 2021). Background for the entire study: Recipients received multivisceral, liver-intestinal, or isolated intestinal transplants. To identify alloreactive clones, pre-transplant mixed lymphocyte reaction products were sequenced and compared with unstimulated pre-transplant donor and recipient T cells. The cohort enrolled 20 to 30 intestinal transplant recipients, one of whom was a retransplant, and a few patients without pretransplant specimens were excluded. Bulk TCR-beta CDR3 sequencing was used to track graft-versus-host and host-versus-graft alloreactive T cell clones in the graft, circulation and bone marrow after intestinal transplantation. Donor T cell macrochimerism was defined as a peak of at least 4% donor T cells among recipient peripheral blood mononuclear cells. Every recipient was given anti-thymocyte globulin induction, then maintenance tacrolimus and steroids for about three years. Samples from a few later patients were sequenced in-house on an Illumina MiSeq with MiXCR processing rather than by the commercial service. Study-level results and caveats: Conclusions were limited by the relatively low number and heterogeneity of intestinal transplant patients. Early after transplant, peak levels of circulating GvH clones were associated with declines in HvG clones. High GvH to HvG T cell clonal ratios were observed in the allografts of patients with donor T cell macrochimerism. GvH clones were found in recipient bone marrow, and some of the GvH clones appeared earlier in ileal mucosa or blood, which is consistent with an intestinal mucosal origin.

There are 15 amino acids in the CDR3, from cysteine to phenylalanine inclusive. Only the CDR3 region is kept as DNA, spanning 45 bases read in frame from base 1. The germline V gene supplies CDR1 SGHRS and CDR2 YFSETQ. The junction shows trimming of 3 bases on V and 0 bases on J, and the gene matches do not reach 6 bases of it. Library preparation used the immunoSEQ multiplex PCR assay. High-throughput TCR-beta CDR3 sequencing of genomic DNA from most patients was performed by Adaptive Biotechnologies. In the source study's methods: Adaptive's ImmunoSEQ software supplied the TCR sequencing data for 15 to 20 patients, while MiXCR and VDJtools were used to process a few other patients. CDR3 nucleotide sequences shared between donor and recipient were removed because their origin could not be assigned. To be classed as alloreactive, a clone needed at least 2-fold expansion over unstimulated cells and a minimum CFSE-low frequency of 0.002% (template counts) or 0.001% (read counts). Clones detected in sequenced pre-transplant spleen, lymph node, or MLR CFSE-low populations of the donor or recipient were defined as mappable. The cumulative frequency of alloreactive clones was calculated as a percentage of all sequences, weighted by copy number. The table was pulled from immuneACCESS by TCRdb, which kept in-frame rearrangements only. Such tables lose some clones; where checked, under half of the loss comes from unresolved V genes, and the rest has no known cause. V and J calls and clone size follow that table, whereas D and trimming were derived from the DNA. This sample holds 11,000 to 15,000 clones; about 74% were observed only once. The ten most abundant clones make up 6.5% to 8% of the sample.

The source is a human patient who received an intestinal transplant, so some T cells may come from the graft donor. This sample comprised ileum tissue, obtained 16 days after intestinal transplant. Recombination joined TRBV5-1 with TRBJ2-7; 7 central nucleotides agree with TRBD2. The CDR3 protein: CASSSRGRVSYEQYF. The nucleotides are TGCGCCAGCAGCTCCCGGGGGAGGGTCTCCTACGAGCAGTACTTC.